The clone carrying this T cell receptor beta chain came up many times. The CDR3 sequence is 14 residues long. The germline CDR1 and CDR2 sequences are LNHNV and YYDKDF (reference sequence). Trimming removed 4 bases at V and 2 bases at J, with 12 bases between. This sample stems from a study of T-cell reconstitution after alpha-beta-depleted transplantation in children. Library preparation (for TCRbeta) was performed with unique molecular identifiers. TCRdb recomputed calls from the PCR reads with MiXCR, one row per CDR3 protein. The table includes around 670,000 distinct CDR3 sequences, around 13% detected once.

The gene calls are TRBV15 and TRBJ2-7; D remains unclear. This receptor was taken from a girl aged 2 to 10 with congenital amegakaryocytic thrombocytopenia, due to receive a stem cell transplant. The specimen comprised PBMCs, sampled before TCRalphabeta/CD19-depleted stem cell transplant. The DNA for the CDR3 is TGTGCCACCAGCATGGAAGCAATTACCTACGAGCAGTACTTC. The encoded protein is CATSMEAITYEQYF. The full variable domain, rest sourced from reference TRBV15 and TRBJ2-7, is DAMVIQNPRYQVTQFGKPVTLSCSQTLNHNVMYWYQQKSSQAPKLLFHYYDKDFNNEADTPDNFQSRRPNTSFCFLDIRSPGLGDTAMYLCATSMEAITYEQYFGPGTRLTVT.